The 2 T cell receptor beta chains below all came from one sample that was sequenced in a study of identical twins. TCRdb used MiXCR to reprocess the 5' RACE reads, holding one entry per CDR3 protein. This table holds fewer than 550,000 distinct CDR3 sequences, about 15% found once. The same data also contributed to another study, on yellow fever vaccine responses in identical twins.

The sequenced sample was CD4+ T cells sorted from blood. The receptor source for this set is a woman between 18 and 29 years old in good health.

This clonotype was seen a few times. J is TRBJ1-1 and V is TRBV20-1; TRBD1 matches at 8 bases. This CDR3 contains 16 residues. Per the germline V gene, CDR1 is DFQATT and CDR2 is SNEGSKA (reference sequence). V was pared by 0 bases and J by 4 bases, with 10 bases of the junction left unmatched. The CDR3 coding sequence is TGCAGTGCTAGAGATCGGCAGGGGGCGATTTCCACTGAAGCTTTCTTT. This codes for CSARDRQGAISTEAFF.

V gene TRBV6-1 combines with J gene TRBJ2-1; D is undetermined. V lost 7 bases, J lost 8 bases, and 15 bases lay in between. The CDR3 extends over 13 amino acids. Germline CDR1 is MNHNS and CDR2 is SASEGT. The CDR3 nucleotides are TGTGCCAGCACGATTCTCGGCGACCATGAGCAGTTCTTC. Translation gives CASTILGDHEQFF.